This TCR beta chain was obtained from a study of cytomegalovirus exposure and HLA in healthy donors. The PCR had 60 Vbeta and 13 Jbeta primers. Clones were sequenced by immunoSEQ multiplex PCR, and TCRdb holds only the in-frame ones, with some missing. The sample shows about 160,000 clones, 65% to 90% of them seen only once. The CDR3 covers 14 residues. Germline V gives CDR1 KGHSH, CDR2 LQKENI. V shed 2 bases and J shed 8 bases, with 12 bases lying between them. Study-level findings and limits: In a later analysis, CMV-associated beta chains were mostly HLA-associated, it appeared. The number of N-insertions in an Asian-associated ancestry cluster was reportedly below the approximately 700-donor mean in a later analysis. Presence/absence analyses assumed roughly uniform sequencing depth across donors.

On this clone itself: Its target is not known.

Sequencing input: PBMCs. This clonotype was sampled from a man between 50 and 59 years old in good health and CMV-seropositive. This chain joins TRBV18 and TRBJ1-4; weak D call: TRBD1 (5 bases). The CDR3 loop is CASSPARVGEKLFF. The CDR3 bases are TGTGCCAGCTCACCAGCCAGGGTAGGAGAAAAACTGTTTTTT.